The 6 T cell receptor beta chains presented below share a single source sample, sequenced in a study of blood T cell repertoires in COVID-19. Libraries were prepared by immunoSEQ multiplex PCR; TCRdb keeps only in-frame clonotypes and omits some of them. This sample yields more than 70,000 clones, of which over 75% are seen a single time; 5.8% belongs to the top ten. The sequenced material came from peripheral blood. These TCRs come from a man in his fifties with active COVID-19.

V gene TRBV29-1 combines with J gene TRBJ1-2, with D maybe TRBD1 (5 bases). The CDR3 runs 13 residues. Germline CDR1 is SQVTM and CDR2 is ANQGSEA. The V gene lost 4 bases and the J gene lost 5 bases, with 14 bases spanning the gap. This CDR3 reads CSVVGGTSYGYTF. As DNA, the CDR3 is TGCAGCGTTGTGGGAGGGACTTCTTATGGCTACACCTTC. The variable domain in full, completed from reference TRBV29-1 and TRBJ1-2, reads SAVISQKPSRDICQRGTSLTIQCQVDSQVTMMFWYRQQPGQSLTLIATANQGSEATYESGFVIDKFPISRPNLTFSTLTVSNMSPEDSSIYLCSVVGGTSYGYTFGSGTRLTVV.

In its sample, this clone was seen once. The CDR3 here is CASSSPGTGGSRGYTF. In DNA, the CDR3 is TGTGCCAGCAGTTCTCCCGGGACAGGGGGATCGCGTGGCTACACCTTC. The J gene is TRBJ1-2, the V gene TRBV28; 11 positions match TRBD1. After removal of 4 bases from V and 7 bases from J, the junction contained 11 bases not matched to a gene. The CDR3 loop spans 16 amino acids. From germline, CDR1 is MDHEN and CDR2 SYDVKM.

The gene calls are TRBV11-2 and TRBJ1-2; D might be TRBD1 (5 bases). Germline values: CDR1 SGHAT, CDR2 FQNNGV. This CDR3 is 15 amino acids long. V was cut by 1 base and J by 6 bases, with 15 bases left in between. CDR3 sequence (DNA): TGTGCCAGCAGCTTAGCGCGGCCCTCGGGGGATGGCTACACCTTC. Its translation: CASSLARPSGDGYTF.

The rearrangement joins TRBV2 to TRBJ2-6; 9 bases agree with TRBD1. The CDR3 covers 17 residues. Germline CDR1 and CDR2: SNHLY and FYNNEI. Trimming cost V 6 bases and J 0 bases; bases outside gene matches: 6. The CDR3 coding sequence is TGTGCCAGCAGACGGGACAGGGCATTCTCTGGGGCCAACGTCCTGACTTTC. It codes for CASRRDRAFSGANVLTF.

The V and J genes are TRBV6-2 or TRBV6-3 and TRBJ1-5, with TRBD1 identical over 7 bases. CDR1 is MNHEY and CDR2 is SVGEGT in the germline V gene. This CDR3 has 15 residues. Trimming at V came to 3 bases and at J to 4 bases, leaving 6 bases not matched to a gene. As DNA, the CDR3 is TGTGCCAGCAGTTATATTGGACAGGCTAATCAGCCCCAGCATTTT. Amino acids: CASSYIGQANQPQHF.

CDR3 in amino acids: CASEQFQGSQPQHF. The CDR3 DNA follows: TGTGCCAGTGAGCAATTCCAGGGGAGTCAGCCCCAGCATTTT. This chain uses TRBV27 with TRBJ1-5, with D perhaps matching TRBD1 (6 bases). The length of the CDR3 is 14 residues. Germline-derived CDR1 and CDR2 are MNHEY and SMNVEV (reference sequence). With 9 bases removed from V and 6 bases from J, the gap between germline ends came to 18 bases.